The 3 T cell receptor beta chains in this list originate from one sample, sequenced in a study of shared clonotypes between healthy human individuals. The repertoire was sequenced with immunoSEQ multiplex PCR; TCRdb's copy has only in-frame clones and lacks some. The table has some 2.3 million clones, approximately 93% seen once. Sequencing input: naive CD4+ T cells from PBMCs. Specified subset: CD45RA+ positively selected. These receptor sequences come from a man between 18 and 29 years old in good health. Some clones in this sample may be carry-over from other donors' samples.

The V gene is TRBV29-1, the J gene TRBJ1-1, with D perhaps matching TRBD1 (5 bases). The CDR3 has 15 amino acids. Germline CDR1 and CDR2: SQVTM and ANQGSEA. Trimming took 5 bases from V and 1 from J, leaving 17 bases between them. CDR3 sequence: CSVFVLGGGNTEAFF. The CDR3 DNA reads as TGCAGCGTTTTTGTCCTGGGGGGTGGGAACACTGAAGCTTTCTTT.

DNA of the CDR3: TGCGCCAGCAGCCGTAGATTGCAGTCAGAAAGCAATCAGCCCCAGCATTTT. It translates to CASSRRLQSESNQPQHF. The chain joins TRBV4-1 to TRBJ1-5; D gene uncertain. Between the trimmed V and J ends, which lost 4 bases and 1 base, there was a span of 17 bases. This CDR3 has 17 amino acids. Germline V gene sequence: CDR1 MGHRA, CDR2 YSYEKL.

The chain carries TRBV18 and TRBJ2-7, with a possible D match to TRBD1 (5 bases). V was shortened by 2 bases and J by 3 bases, with 11 bases between the two germline ends. The CDR3 extends over 14 amino acids. Looked up from germline, CDR1 is KGHSH and CDR2 is LQKENI. The CDR3 nucleotides are TGTGCCAGCTCACCAAGGGGTCCCAACTACGAGCAGTACTTC. This gives the protein CASSPRGPNYEQYF.